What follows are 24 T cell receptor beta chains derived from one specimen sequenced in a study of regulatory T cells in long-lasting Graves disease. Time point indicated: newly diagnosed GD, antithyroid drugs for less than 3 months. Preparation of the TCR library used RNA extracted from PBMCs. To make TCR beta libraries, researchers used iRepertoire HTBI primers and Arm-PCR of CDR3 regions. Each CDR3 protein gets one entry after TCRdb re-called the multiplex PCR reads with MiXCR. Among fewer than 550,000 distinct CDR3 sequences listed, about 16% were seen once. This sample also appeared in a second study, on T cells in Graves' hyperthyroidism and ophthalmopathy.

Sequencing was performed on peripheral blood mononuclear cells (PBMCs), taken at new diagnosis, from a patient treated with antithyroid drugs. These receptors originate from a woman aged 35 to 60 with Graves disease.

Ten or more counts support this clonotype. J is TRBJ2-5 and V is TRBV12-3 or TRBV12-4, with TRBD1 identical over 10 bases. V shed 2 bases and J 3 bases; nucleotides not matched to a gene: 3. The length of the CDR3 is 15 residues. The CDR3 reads CASSLWDRGKETQYF. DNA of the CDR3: TGTGCCAGCAGTTTATGGGACAGGGGAAAAGAGACCCAGTACTTC.

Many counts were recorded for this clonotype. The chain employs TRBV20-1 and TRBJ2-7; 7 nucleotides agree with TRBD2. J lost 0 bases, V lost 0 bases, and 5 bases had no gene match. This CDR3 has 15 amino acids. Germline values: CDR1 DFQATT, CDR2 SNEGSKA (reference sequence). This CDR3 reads CSARDREVPSYEQYF. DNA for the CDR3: TGCAGTGCTAGAGATCGGGAGGTCCCCTCCTACGAGCAGTACTTC.

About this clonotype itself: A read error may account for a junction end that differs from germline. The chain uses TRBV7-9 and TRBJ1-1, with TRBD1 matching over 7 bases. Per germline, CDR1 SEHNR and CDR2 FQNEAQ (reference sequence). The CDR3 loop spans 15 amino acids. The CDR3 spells CDSSLLGTVNTEAFF. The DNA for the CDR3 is TGTGACAGCAGCCTACTTGGGACAGTTAACACTGAAGCTTTCTTT.

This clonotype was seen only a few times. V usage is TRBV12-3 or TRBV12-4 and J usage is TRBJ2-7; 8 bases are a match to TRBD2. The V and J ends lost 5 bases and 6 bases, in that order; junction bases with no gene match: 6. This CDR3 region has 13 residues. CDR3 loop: CASSLGTRIEQYF. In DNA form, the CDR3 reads TGTGCCAGCAGTCTGGGGACTAGGATCGAGCAGTACTTC.

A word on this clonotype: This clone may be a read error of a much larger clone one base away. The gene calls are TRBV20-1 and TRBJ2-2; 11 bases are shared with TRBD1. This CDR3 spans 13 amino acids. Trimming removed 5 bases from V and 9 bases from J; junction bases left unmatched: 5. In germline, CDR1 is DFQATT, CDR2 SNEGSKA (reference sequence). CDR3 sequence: CSAWDRGARELFF. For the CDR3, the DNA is TGCAGTGCTTGGGACAGGGGGGCCCGGGAGCTGTTTTTT.

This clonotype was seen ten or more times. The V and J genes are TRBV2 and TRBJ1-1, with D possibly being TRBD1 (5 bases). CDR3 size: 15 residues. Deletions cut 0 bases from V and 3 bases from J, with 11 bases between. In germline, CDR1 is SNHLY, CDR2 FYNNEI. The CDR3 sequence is CASSEARGSDTEAFF. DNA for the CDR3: TGTGCCAGCAGTGAAGCGCGGGGGTCGGACACTGAAGCTTTCTTT.

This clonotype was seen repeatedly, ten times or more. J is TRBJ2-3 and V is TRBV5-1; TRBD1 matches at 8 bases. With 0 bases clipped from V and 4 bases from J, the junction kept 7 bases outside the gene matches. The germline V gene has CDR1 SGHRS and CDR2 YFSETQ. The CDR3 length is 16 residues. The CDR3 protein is CASSLGTTGVADTQYF. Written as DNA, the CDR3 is TGCGCCAGCAGCTTGGGCACGACAGGGGTGGCAGATACGCAGTATTTT.

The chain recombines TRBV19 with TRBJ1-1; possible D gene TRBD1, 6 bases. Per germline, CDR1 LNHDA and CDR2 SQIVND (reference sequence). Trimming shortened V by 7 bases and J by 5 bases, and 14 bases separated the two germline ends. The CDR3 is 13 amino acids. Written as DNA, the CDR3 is TGTGCCAGTAAGCGGGGGGCGGGGACTGAAGCTTTCTTT. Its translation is CASKRGAGTEAFF.

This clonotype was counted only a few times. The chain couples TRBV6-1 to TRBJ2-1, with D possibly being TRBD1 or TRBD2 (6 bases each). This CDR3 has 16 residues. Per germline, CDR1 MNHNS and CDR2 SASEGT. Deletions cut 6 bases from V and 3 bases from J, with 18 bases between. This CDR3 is CASSPRRGRNYNEQFF. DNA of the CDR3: TGTGCCAGCAGCCCCAGGAGGGGGAGAAACTACAATGAGCAGTTCTTC.

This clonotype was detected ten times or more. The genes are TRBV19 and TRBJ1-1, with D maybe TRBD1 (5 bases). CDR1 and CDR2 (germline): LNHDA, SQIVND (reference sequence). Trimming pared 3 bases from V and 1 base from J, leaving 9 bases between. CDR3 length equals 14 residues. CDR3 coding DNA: TGTGCCAGTAGTATCCCAGGGTGGAACACTGAAGCTTTCTTT. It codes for CASSIPGWNTEAFF.

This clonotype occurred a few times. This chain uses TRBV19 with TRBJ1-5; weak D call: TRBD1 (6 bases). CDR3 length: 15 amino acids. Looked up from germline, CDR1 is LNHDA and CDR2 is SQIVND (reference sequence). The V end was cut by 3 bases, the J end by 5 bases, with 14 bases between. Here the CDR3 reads CASSMGARGYQPQHF. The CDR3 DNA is TGTGCCAGTAGTATGGGGGCCCGGGGGTATCAGCCCCAGCATTTT.

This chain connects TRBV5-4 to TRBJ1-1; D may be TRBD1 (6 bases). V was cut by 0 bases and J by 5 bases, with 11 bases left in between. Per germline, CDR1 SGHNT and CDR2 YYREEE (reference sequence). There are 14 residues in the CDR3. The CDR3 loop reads CASSLVGAWTEAFF. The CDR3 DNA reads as TGTGCCAGCAGCTTGGTGGGGGCATGGACTGAAGCTTTCTTT.

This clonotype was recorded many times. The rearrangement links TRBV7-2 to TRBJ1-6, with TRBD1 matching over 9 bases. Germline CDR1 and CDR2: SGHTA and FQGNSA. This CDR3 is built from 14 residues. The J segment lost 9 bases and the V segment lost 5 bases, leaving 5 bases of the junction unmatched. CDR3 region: CASSLDRGGSPLHF. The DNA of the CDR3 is TGTGCCAGCAGCCTGGACAGGGGTGGTTCACCCCTCCACTTT.

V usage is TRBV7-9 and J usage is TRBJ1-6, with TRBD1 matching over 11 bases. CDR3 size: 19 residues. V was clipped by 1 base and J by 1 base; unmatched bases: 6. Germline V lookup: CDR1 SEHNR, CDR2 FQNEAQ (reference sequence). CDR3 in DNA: TGTGCCAGCAGCTTAGGGACAGGGGGCTTCATTTCCTATAATTCACCCCTCCACTTT. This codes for CASSLGTGGFISYNSPLHF.

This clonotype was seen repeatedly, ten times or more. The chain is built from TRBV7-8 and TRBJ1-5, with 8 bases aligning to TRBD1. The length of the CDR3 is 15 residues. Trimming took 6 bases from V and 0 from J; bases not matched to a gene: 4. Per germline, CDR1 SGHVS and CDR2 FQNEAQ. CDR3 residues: CASSRQGYSNQPQHF. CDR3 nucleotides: TGTGCCAGCAGTAGACAGGGGTATAGCAATCAGCCCCAGCATTTT.

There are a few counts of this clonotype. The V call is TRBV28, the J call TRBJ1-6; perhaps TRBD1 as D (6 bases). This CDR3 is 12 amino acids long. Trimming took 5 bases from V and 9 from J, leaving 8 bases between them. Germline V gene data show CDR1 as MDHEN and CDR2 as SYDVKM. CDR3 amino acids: CASSKQGSPLHF. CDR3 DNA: TGTGCCAGCAGTAAACAGGGTTCACCCCTCCACTTT.

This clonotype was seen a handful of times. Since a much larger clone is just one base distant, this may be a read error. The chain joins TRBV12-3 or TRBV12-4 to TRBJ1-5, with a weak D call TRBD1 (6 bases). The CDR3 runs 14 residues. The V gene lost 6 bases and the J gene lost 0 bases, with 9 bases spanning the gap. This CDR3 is CASRGGLSNQPQHF. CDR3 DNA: TGTGCCAGCAGGGGGGGCCTTAGCAATCAGCCCCAGCATTTT.

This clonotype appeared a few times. In nucleotides, the CDR3 is TGCAGTGCTAGTCCCCAGAACACTGAAGCTTTCTTT. It specifies CSASPQNTEAFF. This chain connects TRBV20-1 to TRBJ1-1; D not certain. V was trimmed by 3 bases and J by 1 base, leaving 6 bases between them. This CDR3 spans 12 amino acids. The germline CDR1 and CDR2 sequences are DFQATT and SNEGSKA (reference sequence).

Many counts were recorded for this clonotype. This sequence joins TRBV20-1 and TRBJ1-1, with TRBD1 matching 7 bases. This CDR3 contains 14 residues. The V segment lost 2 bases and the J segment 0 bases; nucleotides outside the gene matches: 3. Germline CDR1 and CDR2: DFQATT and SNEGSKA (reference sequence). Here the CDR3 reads CSARLQGMNTEAFF. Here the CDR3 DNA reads TGCAGTGCTAGACTACAGGGGATGAACACTGAAGCTTTCTTT.

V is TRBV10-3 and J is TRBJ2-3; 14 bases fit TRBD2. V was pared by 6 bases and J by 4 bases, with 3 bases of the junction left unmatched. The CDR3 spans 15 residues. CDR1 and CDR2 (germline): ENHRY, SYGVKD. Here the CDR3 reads CAIRKTSGGADTQYF. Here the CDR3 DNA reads TGTGCCATCAGGAAGACTAGCGGGGGGGCAGATACGCAGTATTTT.

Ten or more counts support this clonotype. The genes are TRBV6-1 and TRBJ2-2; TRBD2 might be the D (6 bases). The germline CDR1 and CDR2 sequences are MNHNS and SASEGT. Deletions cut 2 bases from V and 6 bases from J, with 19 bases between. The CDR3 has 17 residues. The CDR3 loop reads CASSELSGRSNSGELFF. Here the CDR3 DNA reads TGTGCCAGCAGTGAACTTTCAGGGAGGTCCAACTCCGGGGAGCTGTTTTTT.

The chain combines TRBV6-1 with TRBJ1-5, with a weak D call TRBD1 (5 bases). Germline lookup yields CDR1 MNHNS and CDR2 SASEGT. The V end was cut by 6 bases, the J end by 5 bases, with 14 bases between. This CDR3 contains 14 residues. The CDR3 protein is CASSGTYRDQPQHF. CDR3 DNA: TGTGCCAGCAGCGGGACCTATCGGGATCAGCCCCAGCATTTT.

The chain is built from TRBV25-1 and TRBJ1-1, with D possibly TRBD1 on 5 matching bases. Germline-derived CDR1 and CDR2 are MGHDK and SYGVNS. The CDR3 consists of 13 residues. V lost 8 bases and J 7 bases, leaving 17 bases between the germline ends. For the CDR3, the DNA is TGTGCCAGCTACCCCGGGGGACGGGGTGAAGCTTTCTTT. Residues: CASYPGGRGEAFF. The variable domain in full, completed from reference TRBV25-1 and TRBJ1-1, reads EADIYQTPRYLVIGTGKKITLECSQTMGHDKMYWYQQDPGMELHLIHYSYGVNSTEKGDLSSESTVSRIRTEHFPLTLESARPSHTSQYLCASYPGGRGEAFFGQGTRLTVV.

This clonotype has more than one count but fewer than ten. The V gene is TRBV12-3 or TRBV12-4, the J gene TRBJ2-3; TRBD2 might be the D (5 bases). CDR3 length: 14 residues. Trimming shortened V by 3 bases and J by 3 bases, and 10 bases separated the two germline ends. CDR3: CASSFRDTTDTQYF. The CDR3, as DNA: TGTGCCAGCAGTTTCCGGGATACAACAGATACGCAGTATTTT.